Shown below are 21 T cell receptor beta chains from a single sample sequenced in a study of HIV-infected patients and healthy controls. About 450 ng RNA was reverse transcribed with alpha and beta constant-region primers. Separate chain-specific third strand synthesis with multiplexing indices produced the alpha and beta libraries. TCRdb reprocessed the 5' RACE reads via MiXCR and lists one record per CDR3 protein. The data show almost 4,500 distinct CDR3 sequences, 7.5% to 9.5% seen once. No cell fractionation was done, so the repertoire covers all unsorted peripheral blood T cells. The sequencing used blood, collected before antiretroviral therapy. Source of these receptors: an adult with HIV infection.

At least ten counts were recorded for this clonotype. The chain uses TRBV20-1 and TRBJ2-7, with D possibly matching TRBD1 (6 bases). CDR3 length: 12 residues. The V gene's germline CDR1 is DFQATT and CDR2 SNEGSKA (reference sequence). Trimming shortened V by 3 bases and J by 4 bases, and 10 bases separated the two germline ends. CDR3 protein: CSARGQGYEQYF. In DNA form, the CDR3 reads TGCAGTGCTAGGGGGCAGGGGTACGAGCAGTACTTC.

The rearrangement links TRBV20-1 to TRBJ1-1; a weak D match, TRBD1 (5 bases). The V end lost 2 bases, the J end lost 1 base, and 8 bases lay between the germline ends. CDR1 and CDR2 from the germline V gene are DFQATT and SNEGSKA (reference sequence). The length of the CDR3 is 13 residues. CDR3 in amino acids: CSARPDTNTEAFF. The DNA for the CDR3 is TGCAGTGCTAGACCGGACACGAACACTGAAGCTTTCTTT.

The chain employs TRBV19 and TRBJ1-2; possibly TRBD1 for D (5 bases). V dropped 9 bases and J dropped 2 bases, with 19 bases sitting between them. The germline V gene encodes CDR1 LNHDA and CDR2 SQIVND (reference sequence). This CDR3 has 15 amino acids. The DNA for the CDR3 is TGTGCCAGCTCCCAAGACAGTTGGGGGAACTATGGCTACACCTTC. Translating gives CASSQDSWGNYGYTF.

Within the sample, this clonotype is medium-sized. The chain employs TRBV7-2 and TRBJ2-7; possibly TRBD2 for D (7 bases). CDR3 length: 14 amino acids. Germline values: CDR1 SGHTA, CDR2 FQGNSA. The V gene lost 8 bases and the J gene lost 2 bases, with 16 bases spanning the gap. Written as DNA, the CDR3 is TGTGCCAGCTCAGTGGTGGGGGGGCCCTACGAGCAGTACTTC. Its protein is CASSVVGGPYEQYF.

By sample share, this clonotype is medium-sized. V gene TRBV12-3 or TRBV12-4 combines with J gene TRBJ1-1; possible D gene TRBD1, 6 bases. The CDR3 is made up of 15 amino acids. The ends were cut back, 7 bases at V and 0 bases at J, with 15 bases in the middle. The chain's CDR3 is CASTRGDLMNTEAFF. CDR3 coding DNA: TGTGCCAGCACTAGGGGGGATCTCATGAACACTGAAGCTTTCTTT.

At least ten counts were recorded for this clonotype. The CDR3 DNA reads TGTGCCAGCAGCTTCGGACAGGGCGGCCGCCAGCCCCAGCATTTT. Encoded protein: CASSFGQGGRQPQHF. The rearrangement uses TRBV5-6 and TRBJ1-5, with 8 bases matching TRBD1. The trim removed 2 bases at V and 7 bases at J, leaving 8 bases unmatched. Germline-derived CDR1 and CDR2 are SGHDT and YYEEEE. The length of the CDR3 is 15 residues.

This chain joins TRBV25-1 and TRBJ1-1; TRBD1 agrees at 7 bases. Per germline, CDR1 MGHDK and CDR2 SYGVNS. V trimming: 4 bases; J trimming: 9 bases; junction bases outside the gene matches: 8. The CDR3 sequence is 13 residues long. This chain's CDR3 is CASSGSRDSKAFF. The DNA for the CDR3 is TGTGCCAGCAGTGGGTCGCGGGACAGTAAAGCTTTCTTT.

This clonotype is deemed medium-sized. The chain combines TRBV28 with TRBJ2-3, with D hard to call. The CDR3 is made up of 15 amino acids. V dropped 1 base and J dropped 1 base, with 9 bases sitting between them. The germline V gene encodes CDR1 MDHEN and CDR2 SYDVKM. CDR3 loop: CASSLFSPGTDTQYF. DNA of the CDR3: TGTGCCAGCAGTTTATTTTCCCCCGGCACAGATACGCAGTATTTT.

This clonotype was picked up a small number of times. This chain uses TRBV20-1 with TRBJ2-6, with no clear D. V lost 0 bases, J lost 1 base, and 7 bases lay in between. CDR1 is DFQATT and CDR2 is SNEGSKA in the germline V gene (reference sequence). This CDR3 region has 15 residues. In nucleotides, the CDR3 is TGCAGTGCTAGAGATATGGGTTCTGGGGCCAACGTCCTGACTTTC. Residues: CSARDMGSGANVLTF.

Judged by abundance, this clonotype is medium-sized. This chain uses TRBV7-9 with TRBJ1-4; D gene uncertain. Germline V CDR1 and CDR2: SEHNR, FQNEAQ (reference sequence). The V end lost 4 bases, the J end lost 8 bases, and 11 bases lay between the germline ends. The CDR3 sequence is 13 residues long. CDR3 sequence reads: CASSSGSREKLFF. CDR3 DNA sequence: TGTGCCAGCAGCTCCGGGTCTCGGGAAAAACTGTTTTTT. The entire variable domain, with the rest obtained from reference TRBV7-9 and TRBJ1-4, is as follows: DTGVSQNPRHKITKRGQNVTFRCDPISEHNRLYWYRQTLGQGPEFLTYFQNEAQLEKSRLLSDRFSAERPKGSFSTLEIQRTEQGDSAMYLCASSSGSREKLFFGSGTQLSVL.

By sample share, this clonotype is medium-sized (0.01 to 0.1%). The chain employs TRBV4-2 and TRBJ2-3, with 7 bases matching TRBD2. Germline V gene sequence: CDR1 LGHNA, CDR2 YNFKEQ. This CDR3 contains 14 residues. Trimming took 3 bases from V and 2 from J; bases not matched to a gene: 2. The CDR3 nucleotides read TGTGCCAGCAGCCACCAGCGGGACACAGATACGCAGTATTTT. As protein: CASSHQRDTDTQYF.

The chain combines TRBV6-5 with TRBJ1-2; 7 positions agree with TRBD1. The CDR3 length is 15 residues. V shed 2 bases, J shed 8 bases, and the junction held 11 bases outside the gene matches. CDR1 is MNHEY and CDR2 is SVGAGI in the germline V gene. CDR3 sequence (DNA): TGTGCCAGCAGTTACCGGAACAACAGGGGCCGAGGCTACACCTTC. Translated: CASSYRNNRGRGYTF.

The CDR3: CSAIRDRRYNEQFF. The CDR3 coding sequence is TGCAGTGCTATCCGGGACAGGAGATACAATGAGCAGTTCTTC. This chain uses TRBV20-1 with TRBJ2-1; 8 bases are shared with TRBD1. V lost 4 bases, J lost 4 bases, and 6 bases stayed unmatched. The CDR3 is 14 residues long. CDR1 is DFQATT, CDR2 SNEGSKA, per germline (reference sequence).

This sequence joins TRBV6-6 and TRBJ2-1; D might be TRBD1 (6 bases). CDR1 is MNHNY, CDR2 SVGAGI, per germline (reference sequence). The V end was cut by 0 bases, the J end by 9 bases, with 15 bases between. The CDR3 has 15 residues. The DNA of the CDR3 is TGTGCCAGCAGTTACTCACCAGGGGTTACGGGTGAGCAGTTCTTC. Protein: CASSYSPGVTGEQFF.

The gene calls are TRBV5-1 and TRBJ2-5; D gene unclear. Between the trimmed V and J ends, which lost 0 bases and 0 bases, there was a span of 6 bases. The CDR3 extends over 14 amino acids. Germline CDR1 is SGHRS and CDR2 is YFSETQ. This CDR3 reads CASSLGADQETQYF. In DNA form, the CDR3 reads TGCGCCAGCAGCTTGGGGGCAGACCAAGAGACCCAGTACTTC.

The rearrangement joins TRBV6-5 to TRBJ2-7, with 8 bases identical to TRBD1. CDR1 is MNHEY and CDR2 is SVGAGI in the germline V gene. Trimming removed 2 bases from V and 3 bases from J; junction bases left unmatched: 3. The CDR3 consists of 14 residues. The CDR3 reads CASSYGQGSYEQYF. The CDR3, as DNA: TGTGCCAGCAGTTACGGACAGGGAAGCTACGAGCAGTACTTC.

This clonotype was detected many times. The chain combines TRBV7-2 with TRBJ1-4; TRBD1 is a possible D gene (5 bases). Germline loops: CDR1 SGHTA, CDR2 FQGNSA. The CDR3 covers 13 residues. The V end lost 3 bases, the J end lost 7 bases, and 9 bases lay between the germline ends. The CDR3: CASSFWGPEKLFF. In DNA form, the CDR3 reads TGTGCCAGCAGCTTTTGGGGCCCTGAAAAACTGTTTTTT.

This clonotype turned up a few times. This chain joins TRBV27 and TRBJ2-7; D unclear. The CDR3 is 13 amino acids. Trimming took off 3 bases at V and 0 bases at J, with 6 bases between the two ends. CDR1 MNHEY and CDR2 SMNVEV come from the germline V gene (reference sequence). CDR3 region: CASSFRSSYEQYF. In DNA form, the CDR3 reads TGTGCCAGCAGTTTCCGAAGCTCCTACGAGCAGTACTTC.

This clonotype is medium-sized within its sample. The chain uses TRBV27 and TRBJ2-7, with a tentative D call TRBD1 (6 bases). The CDR3 has 15 amino acids. Germline values: CDR1 MNHEY, CDR2 SMNVEV (reference sequence). Trimming removed 2 bases at V and 2 bases at J, with 13 bases between. The CDR3 DNA sequence: TGTGCCAGCAGTTTAACCCCAGGGGTACCCTACGAGCAGTACTTC. This sequence encodes CASSLTPGVPYEQYF.

This clonotype was detected many times. V usage is TRBV5-4 and J usage is TRBJ2-3; 10 nucleotides match TRBD2. The CDR3 spans 17 residues. The V gene's germline CDR1 is SGHNT and CDR2 YYREEE (reference sequence). The junction had 6 bases not matched to a gene; V was cut back by 2 bases and J by 0 bases. CDR3 loop: CASSFSSGGLSTDTQYF. The DNA of the CDR3 is TGTGCCAGCAGCTTCTCTAGCGGGGGACTTAGCACAGATACGCAGTATTTT. Full variable domain (missing parts from reference TRBV5-4 and TRBJ2-3): ETGVTQSPTHLIKTRGQQVTLRCSSQSGHNTVSWYQQALGQGPQFIFQYYREEENGRGNFPPRFSGLQFPNYSSELNVNALELDDSALYLCASSFSSGGLSTDTQYFGPGTRLTVL.

This clonotype occurred a few times. J is TRBJ1-3 and V is TRBV3-1; a weak D match, TRBD1 (6 bases). The V end lost 1 base, the J end lost 3 bases, and 10 bases lay between the germline ends. CDR3 length equals 15 residues. The V gene's germline CDR1 is LGHDT and CDR2 YNNKEL (reference sequence). CDR3 amino acids: CASSQAGASGNTIYF. In DNA form, the CDR3 reads TGTGCCAGCAGCCAAGCAGGGGCGAGTGGAAACACCATATATTTT.